This T cell receptor beta chain was sequenced for a study of shared clonotypes between healthy human individuals. Overall study context: A couple of women and a few men aged 18 to 49 made up the donors.

Naive-designated CD8 cells lacked CD45RO, were positively enriched for CCR7, and omitted terminally differentiated effector memory CD45RA+ cells. This clone was recorded once. Antigen specificity is unknown. General observations from the study: Even with large depth, rarefaction showed that sorted-subset sequencing was incomplete. The four-donor shared clonotypes exceeded non-shared clonotypes in generation probability, with non-shared ones scoring lower.

Template for every sorted-subset replicate PCR totaled approximately 0.2 ug DNA, tens of thousands of T cell genomes. Produced via immunoSEQ multiplex PCR; TCRdb's table is partial and in-frame only. The data hold millions of clones, with approximately 94% observed a single time. There are 15 residues in the CDR3. Trimming removed 5 bases from V and 7 bases from J; junction bases left unmatched: 8. Germline assignment: CDR1 MNHNS and CDR2 SASEGT. The sample consisted of naive CD8+ T cells from PBMCs. The receptor was derived from a man younger than 35 in good health. Some clones in this sample may be carry-over from other donors' samples. This sequence joins TRBV6-1 and TRBJ2-7, with TRBD2 identical over 13 bases. The CDR3 DNA is TGTGCCAGCAGTAACGGACTAGCGGGAGTTCGGGAGCAGTACTTC. Its protein product is CASSNGLAGVREQYF.